This TCR beta chain is from a study of CD8 T cells in ankylosing spondylitis. Study-wide findings and caveats: Among TCR beta sequences, a motif of eight or nine highly homologous variants appeared characteristic of ankylosing spondylitis blood. As reported, disease-linked clones showed significant enrichment in matched ankylosing spondylitis synovial fluid.

It was by quantitative 5'-RACE with molecular barcodes that TCR beta libraries were made. TCRdb itself ran the 5' RACE reads through MiXCR, one entry per CDR3 protein. The sample lists 500,000 to 550,000 distinct CDR3 sequences, more than 9.5% seen once, with almost 7% in the top ten. Trimming stripped 3 bases from V and 1 base from J, with 17 bases between. Germline assignment: CDR1 SGHRS and CDR2 YFSETQ. The CDR3 contains 17 residues. This clonotype was observed a few times. What it binds is unknown. The V call is TRBV5-1, the J call TRBJ1-3; D perhaps matches TRBD1 (5 bases). Sequencing input: blood, either unsorted or a sorted T cell fraction (not recorded which). The receptor comes from a male donor with ankylosing spondylitis. In DNA form, the CDR3 reads TGCGCCAGCAGCTGGGACGGGAAGAGAGAATCTGGAAACACCATATATTTT. Its translation: CASSWDGKRESGNTIYF.